A selection of T cell receptor beta chains follows, all from one sample in a study of cytomegalovirus exposure and HLA in healthy donors. Generated by immunoSEQ multiplex PCR, the TCRdb table keeps only in-frame clones and is missing some. The data show about 160,000 clones, about 79% seen once. The source material was PBMCs. All receptors come from a female donor in good health and CMV-seronegative. Both conserved end residues are part of each CDR3. The D gene is left open where the match is weak. Size is stated for part of the rows, as once, few or many counts, or as a class when the clone is expanded.

D gene	V gene	clone size	J gene	CDR3 protein	CDR3 DNA
TRBD2	TRBV7-2	-	TRBJ2-1	CASSLAVAGVDEQFF	TGTGCCAGCAGCTTAGCGGTAGCGGGAGTCGATGAGCAGTTCTTC
TRBD1	TRBV7-6	-	TRBJ1-3	CASSSRTGTISGNTIYF	TGTGCCAGCAGCTCCAGGACAGGGACCATCTCTGGAAACACCATATATTTT
-	TRBV28	-	TRBJ1-4	CASSSLGGPTNEKLFF	TGTGCCAGCAGTTCCCTTGGGGGCCCAACTAATGAAAAACTGTTTTTT
TRBD1	TRBV25-1	few	TRBJ1-2	CASSEGQYYGYTF	TGTGCCAGCAGTGAGGGACAGTACTATGGCTACACCTTC
TRBD1	TRBV29-1	once	TRBJ2-4	CSVEDQQGVNSQYF	TGCAGCGTTGAAGATCAACAGGGGGTAAACAGTCAGTACTTC
-	TRBV28	-	TRBJ1-3	CASAERQVSGNTIYF	TGTGCCAGCGCTGAGCGACAGGTCTCTGGAAACACCATATATTTT
TRBD1	TRBV14	-	TRBJ2-2	CASSRQGYTRELFF	TGTGCCAGCAGCCGACAGGGATACACCCGGGAGCTGTTTTTT
-	TRBV11-2	-	TRBJ2-7	CASSLRVGRSYPTHEQYF	TGTGCCAGCAGCTTGCGGGTCGGTAGATCATATCCGACCCACGAGCAGTACTTC
-	TRBV7-2	-	TRBJ1-2	CASSLGAGYNYGYTF	TGTGCCAGCAGCTTAGGGGCAGGTTATAACTATGGCTACACCTTC
-	TRBV5-4	-	TRBJ2-7	CASSFTTGSHEQYF	TGTGCCAGCAGCTTCACTACTGGGAGTCACGAGCAGTACTTC
TRBD1	TRBV7-2	-	TRBJ2-1	CASSLGTGPLSYNEQFF	TGTGCCAGCAGCTTAGGGACAGGGCCCTTATCCTACAATGAGCAGTTCTTC
TRBD2	TRBV7-8	-	TRBJ2-5	CASSLGPSGGETQYF	TGTGCCAGCAGCTTAGGGCCTAGCGGGGGTGAGACCCAGTACTTC
-	TRBV7-2	-	TRBJ1-1	CASSLVWGGMNTEAFF	TGTGCCAGCAGCTTAGTGTGGGGGGGCATGAACACTGAAGCTTTCTTT
TRBD1	TRBV7-2	-	TRBJ1-5	CASSPRQGGQPQHF	TGTGCCAGCTCCCCTAGACAGGGCGGTCAGCCCCAGCATTTT
TRBD2	TRBV4-1	-	TRBJ2-3	CASSLRLAGGVRTDTQYF	TGCGCCAGCAGCCTTCGACTAGCGGGGGGGGTCAGGACAGATACGCAGTATTTT
-	TRBV5-6	once	TRBJ2-3	CASSLGPAGDTQYF	TGTGCCAGCAGCCTCGGCCCTGCAGGGGATACGCAGTATTTT
-	TRBV4-3	-	TRBJ2-7	CASSQGGDWGHEQYF	TGCGCCAGCAGCCAAGGAGGAGACTGGGGCCACGAGCAGTACTTC
-	TRBV4-3	few	TRBJ2-1	CASSQYSSDYYNEQFF	TGCGCCAGCAGCCAATATAGTAGCGACTACTACAATGAGCAGTTCTTC
TRBD1	TRBV19	-	TRBJ1-6	CASRAGQGRVSPLHF	TGTGCCAGTAGAGCAGGACAGGGACGAGTCTCACCCCTCCACTTT
-	TRBV2	-	TRBJ1-2	CASSGYVEQRVARNYGYTF	TGTGCCAGCAGTGGGTACGTCGAACAACGGGTTGCCCGTAACTATGGCTACACCTTC
TRBD1	TRBV7-6	-	TRBJ2-7	CASSPTTGTYEQYF	TGTGCCAGCAGCCCTACGACAGGGACCTACGAGCAGTACTTC
TRBD1	TRBV14	-	TRBJ2-7	CASSHTYRGWEQYF	TGTGCCAGCAGCCACACCTACAGGGGGTGGGAGCAGTACTTC
-	TRBV27	few	TRBJ1-3	CATSAGGRGNTIYF	TGTGCCACCTCAGCGGGGGGGCGGGGAAACACCATATATTTT
TRBD2	TRBV25-1	few	TRBJ2-5	CASSEPGSGGQETQYF	TGTGCCAGCAGTGAGCCCGGTAGCGGGGGGCAAGAGACCCAGTACTTC
TRBD2	TRBV4-3	few	TRBJ2-2	CASSQDRRIAGLTGELFF	TGCGCCAGCAGCCAAGATAGGCGTATAGCGGGACTAACGGGGGAGCTGTTTTTT
TRBD1	TRBV7-9	-	TRBJ1-1	CASSLTGGSAEAFF	TGTGCCAGCAGCTTAACAGGGGGATCGGCTGAAGCTTTCTTT
-	TRBV7-2	-	TRBJ1-2	CASSPRRGIYGYTF	TGTGCCAGCAGCCCACGGCGGGGAATCTATGGCTACACCTTC
-	TRBV28	-	TRBJ1-2	CASSLNRANYGYTF	TGTGCCAGCAGTTTGAACAGGGCTAACTATGGCTACACCTTC
-	TRBV19	few	TRBJ2-2	CASKGVGDTGELFF	TGTGCCAGTAAGGGAGTCGGGGATACCGGGGAGCTGTTTTTT
-	TRBV15	-	TRBJ1-4	CATSRGLSSNNEKLFF	TGTGCCACCAGCAGAGGGTTAAGCTCCAATAATGAAAAACTGTTTTTT
-	TRBV7-3	-	TRBJ1-1	CASSLTSGVSTEAFF	TGTGCCAGCAGCTTAACGTCCGGGGTGAGCACTGAAGCTTTCTTT
-	TRBV4-1	-	TRBJ2-1	CASSRDPGQRVYNEQFF	TGCGCCAGCAGCCGGGATCCGGGACAAAGGGTTTACAATGAGCAGTTCTTC
-	TRBV6-5	-	TRBJ1-1	CASSYRGTDSEAFF	TGTGCCAGCAGTTACCGGGGGACGGACTCTGAAGCTTTCTTT
TRBD2	TRBV6-1	few	TRBJ2-1	CASISGLAGIEQFF	TGTGCCAGCATCTCGGGACTAGCGGGAATTGAGCAGTTCTTC
TRBD1	TRBV9	-	TRBJ2-5	CASSPRTGTGEETQYF	TGTGCCAGCAGCCCCCGAACAGGGACAGGGGAGGAGACCCAGTACTTC
TRBD2	TRBV10-3	-	TRBJ2-5	CATERGGPQETQYF	TGTGCCACCGAGCGGGGGGGCCCCCAAGAGACCCAGTACTTC
TRBD2	TRBV9	-	TRBJ2-2	CASSGSGGWAGELFF	TGTGCCAGCAGCGGTAGCGGGGGGTGGGCCGGGGAGCTGTTTTTT
TRBD1	TRBV19	-	TRBJ1-5	CASNPDRNSNQPQHF	TGTGCCAGTAACCCGGACAGGAATAGCAATCAGCCCCAGCATTTT
-	TRBV19	-	TRBJ2-5	CASGQSQETQYF	TGTGCCAGCGGACAGTCCCAAGAGACCCAGTACTTC
-	TRBV15	-	TRBJ1-6	CATSRDLGVSPLHF	TGTGCCACCAGCAGAGATCTAGGGGTCTCCCCCCTCCACTTT
TRBD1	TRBV7-8	once	TRBJ2-7	CASSPPGQGQKGQYF	TGTGCCAGCAGCCCGCCAGGACAGGGTCAGAAGGGGCAGTACTTC
TRBD2	TRBV28	few	TRBJ2-7	CASSPSGRASYEQYF	TGTGCCAGCAGCCCTAGCGGGAGGGCCTCCTACGAGCAGTACTTC
-	TRBV6-1	-	TRBJ1-2	CAGRSNYGYTF	TGTGCGGGGAGGTCCAACTATGGCTACACCTTC
TRBD2	TRBV28	-	TRBJ2-1	CASSTGTRESTEQFF	TGTGCCAGCAGCACCGGGACTAGGGAGAGTACTGAGCAGTTCTTC
-	TRBV28	few	TRBJ1-2	CASSAPTGLGYTF	TGTGCCAGCTCTGCGCCGACAGGTTTAGGCTACACCTTC
-	TRBV7-8	-	TRBJ1-5	CASRQGVRQTNQPQHF	TGTGCCAGCAGGCAAGGGGTTCGACAGACCAATCAGCCCCAGCATTTT
TRBD1	TRBV7-3	-	TRBJ1-1	CASSPWTGTNTEAFF	TGTGCCAGCAGCCCATGGACAGGCACGAACACTGAAGCTTTCTTT
TRBD2	TRBV7-2	once	TRBJ2-5	CASSLWSGGQETQYF	TGTGCCAGCAGCTTATGGTCGGGGGGCCAAGAGACCCAGTACTTC
-	TRBV9	-	TRBJ2-5	CASSVVSSEETQYF	TGTGCCAGCAGCGTAGTGTCATCGGAAGAGACCCAGTACTTC
TRBD1	TRBV7-6	few	TRBJ1-3	CASSLGTGVSGNTIYF	TGTGCCAGCAGCTTAGGGACAGGAGTCTCTGGAAACACCATATATTTT
-	TRBV19	-	TRBJ2-2	CASSGPGVGELFF	TGTGCCAGTAGTGGCCCGGGAGTCGGGGAGCTGTTTTTT
-	TRBV18	-	TRBJ2-7	CASSPGRVVRVGEQYF	TGTGCCAGCTCACCAGGCAGGGTGGTTAGAGTTGGCGAGCAGTACTTC
TRBD1	TRBV4-1	-	TRBJ1-5	CASSQLQGWQPQHF	TGCGCCAGCAGCCAACTACAGGGGTGGCAGCCCCAGCATTTT